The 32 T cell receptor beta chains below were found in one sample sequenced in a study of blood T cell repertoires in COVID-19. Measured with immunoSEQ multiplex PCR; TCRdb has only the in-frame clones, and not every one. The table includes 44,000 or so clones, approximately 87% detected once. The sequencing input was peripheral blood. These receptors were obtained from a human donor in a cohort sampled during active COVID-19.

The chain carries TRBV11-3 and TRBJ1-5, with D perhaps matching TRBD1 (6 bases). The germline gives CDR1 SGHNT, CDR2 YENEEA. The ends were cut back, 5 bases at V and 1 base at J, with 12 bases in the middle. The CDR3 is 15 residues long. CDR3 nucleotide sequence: TGTGCCAGCAGCCGCGCGGGGGGCAGCAATCAGCCCCAGCATTTT. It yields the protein CASSRAGGSNQPQHF. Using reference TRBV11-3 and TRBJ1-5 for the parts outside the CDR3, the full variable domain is EAGVVQSPRYKIIEKKQPVAFWCNPISGHNTLYWYLQNLGQGPELLIRYENEEAVDDSQLPKDRFSAERLKGVDSTLKIQPAELGDSAVYLCASSRAGGSNQPQHFGDGTRLSIL.

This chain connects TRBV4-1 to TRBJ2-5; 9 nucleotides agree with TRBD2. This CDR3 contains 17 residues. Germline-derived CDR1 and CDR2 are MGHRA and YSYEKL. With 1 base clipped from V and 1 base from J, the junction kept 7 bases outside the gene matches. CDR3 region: CASSQAFQAGGQETQYF. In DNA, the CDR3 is TGCGCCAGCAGCCAAGCTTTCCAAGCGGGGGGCCAAGAGACCCAGTACTTC.

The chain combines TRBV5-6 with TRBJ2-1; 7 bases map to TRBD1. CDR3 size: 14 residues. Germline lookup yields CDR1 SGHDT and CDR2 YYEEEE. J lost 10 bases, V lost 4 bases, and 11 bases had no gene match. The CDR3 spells CASSARTGFEEQFF. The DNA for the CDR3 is TGTGCCAGCAGCGCACGGACAGGATTCGAGGAGCAGTTCTTC.

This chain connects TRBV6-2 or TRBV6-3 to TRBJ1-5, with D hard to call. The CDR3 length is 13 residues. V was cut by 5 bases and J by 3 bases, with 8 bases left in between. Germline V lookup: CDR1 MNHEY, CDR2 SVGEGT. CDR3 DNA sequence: TGTGCCAGCAGTACTCCCGCCAATCAGCCCCAGCATTTT. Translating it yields CASSTPANQPQHF.

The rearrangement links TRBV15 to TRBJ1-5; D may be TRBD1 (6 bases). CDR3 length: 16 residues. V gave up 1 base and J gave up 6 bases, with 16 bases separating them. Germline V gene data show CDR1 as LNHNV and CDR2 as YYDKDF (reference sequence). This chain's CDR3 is CATSRGGTHSIQPQHF. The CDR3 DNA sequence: TGTGCCACCAGCAGAGGGGGGACACATTCTATTCAGCCCCAGCATTTT.

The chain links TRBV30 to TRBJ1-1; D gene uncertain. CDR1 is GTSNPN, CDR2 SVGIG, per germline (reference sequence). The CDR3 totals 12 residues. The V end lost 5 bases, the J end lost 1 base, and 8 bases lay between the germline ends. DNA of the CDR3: TGTGCCTGGCGCCCGAGGAACACTGAAGCTTTCTTT. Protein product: CAWRPRNTEAFF.

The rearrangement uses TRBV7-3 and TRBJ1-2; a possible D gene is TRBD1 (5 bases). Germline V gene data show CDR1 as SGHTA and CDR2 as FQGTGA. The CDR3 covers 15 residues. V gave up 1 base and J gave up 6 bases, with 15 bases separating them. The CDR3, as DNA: TGTGCCAGCAGCTTAAACCCCTCGGGGGTGGATGGCTACACCTTC. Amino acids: CASSLNPSGVDGYTF.

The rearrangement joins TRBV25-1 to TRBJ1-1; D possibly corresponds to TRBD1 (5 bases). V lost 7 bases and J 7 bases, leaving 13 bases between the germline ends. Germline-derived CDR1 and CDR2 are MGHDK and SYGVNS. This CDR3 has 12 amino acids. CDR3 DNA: TGTGCCAGCAAAGCGGGGGGTTATGAAGCTTTCTTT. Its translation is CASKAGGYEAFF.

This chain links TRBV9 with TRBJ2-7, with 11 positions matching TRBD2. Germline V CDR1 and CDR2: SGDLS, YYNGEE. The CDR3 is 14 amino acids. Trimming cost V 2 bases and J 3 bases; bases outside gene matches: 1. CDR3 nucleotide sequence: TGTGCCAGCAGCGTTACTAGCGGGGGCTACGAGCAGTACTTC. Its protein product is CASSVTSGGYEQYF.

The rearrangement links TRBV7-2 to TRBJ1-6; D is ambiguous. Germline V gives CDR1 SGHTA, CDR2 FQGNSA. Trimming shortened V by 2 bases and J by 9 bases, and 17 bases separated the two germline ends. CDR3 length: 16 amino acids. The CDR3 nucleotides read TGTGCCAGCAGCTTATTGGGCCTCCTCGGCAGTTCACCCCTCCACTTT. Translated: CASSLLGLLGSSPLHF.

CDR3 loop: CATSRDGSATNEKLFF. Here the CDR3 DNA reads TGTGCCACCAGCAGAGACGGGAGCGCAACTAATGAAAAACTGTTTTTT. The genes are TRBV15 and TRBJ1-4, with D unclear. V gave up 0 bases and J gave up 0 bases, with 8 bases separating them. Germline values: CDR1 LNHNV, CDR2 YYDKDF (reference sequence). The CDR3 is 16 residues long.

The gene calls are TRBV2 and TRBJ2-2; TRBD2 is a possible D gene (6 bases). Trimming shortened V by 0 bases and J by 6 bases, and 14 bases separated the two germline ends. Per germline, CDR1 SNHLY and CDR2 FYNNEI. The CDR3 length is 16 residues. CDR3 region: CASSEAIRGWAGELFF. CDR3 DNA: TGTGCCAGCAGTGAAGCGATTCGGGGGTGGGCCGGGGAGCTGTTTTTT.

CDR3 sequence (DNA): TGTGCCAGCAGCTTCGAGTGGACTGTCTCCTACAATGAGCAGTTCTTC. This encodes CASSFEWTVSYNEQFF. The chain couples TRBV11-2 to TRBJ2-1; D is perhaps TRBD2 (5 bases). Germline V gene sequence: CDR1 SGHAT, CDR2 FQNNGV. The CDR3 has 16 amino acids. The germline V and J ends were trimmed by 3 bases and 0 bases, with 12 bases remaining between them.

CDR3 sequence: CASSSNRARGKLFF. The CDR3 bases are TGTGCCAGCAGCTCGAACAGGGCTAGGGGAAAACTGTTTTTT. This sequence joins TRBV5-8 and TRBJ1-4; the D gene is possibly TRBD1 (6 bases). The germline V gene has CDR1 SGHTS and CDR2 YDEGEE. V lost 3 bases, J lost 10 bases, and 16 bases lay in between. The CDR3 is 14 amino acids.

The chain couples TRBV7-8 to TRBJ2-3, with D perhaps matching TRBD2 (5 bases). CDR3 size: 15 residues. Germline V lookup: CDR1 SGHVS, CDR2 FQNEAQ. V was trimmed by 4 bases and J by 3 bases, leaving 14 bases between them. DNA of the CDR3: TGTGCCAGCAGCTCCGAGCTAGCCGGTACAGATACGCAGTATTTT. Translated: CASSSELAGTDTQYF.

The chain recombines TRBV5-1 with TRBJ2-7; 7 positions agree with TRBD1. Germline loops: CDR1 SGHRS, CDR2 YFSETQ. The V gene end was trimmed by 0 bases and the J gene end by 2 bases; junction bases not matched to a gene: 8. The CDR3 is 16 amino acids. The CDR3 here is CASSLGGQTKAYEQYF. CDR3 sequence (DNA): TGCGCCAGCAGCTTGGGGGGACAGACAAAAGCCTACGAGCAGTACTTC.

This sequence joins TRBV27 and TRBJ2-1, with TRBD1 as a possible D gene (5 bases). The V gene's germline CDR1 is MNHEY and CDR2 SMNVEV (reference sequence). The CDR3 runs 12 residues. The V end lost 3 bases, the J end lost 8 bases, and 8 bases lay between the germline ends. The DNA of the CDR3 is TGTGCCAGCAGTTTTGTAGGGGATGAGCAGTTCTTC. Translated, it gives CASSFVGDEQFF.

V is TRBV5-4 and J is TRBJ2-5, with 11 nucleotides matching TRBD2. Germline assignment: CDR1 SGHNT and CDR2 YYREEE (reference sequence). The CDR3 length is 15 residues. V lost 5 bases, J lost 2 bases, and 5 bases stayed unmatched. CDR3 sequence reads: CASSMTSGEQETQYF. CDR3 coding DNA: TGTGCCAGCAGTATGACTAGCGGGGAACAAGAGACCCAGTACTTC.

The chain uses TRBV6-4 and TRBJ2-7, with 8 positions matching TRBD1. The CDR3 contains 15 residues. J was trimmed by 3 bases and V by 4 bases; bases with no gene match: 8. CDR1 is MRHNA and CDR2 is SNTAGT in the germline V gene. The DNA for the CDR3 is TGTGCCAGCAGTGTCCTCGCAGGACAGGGCTACGAGCAGTACTTC. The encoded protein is CASSVLAGQGYEQYF.

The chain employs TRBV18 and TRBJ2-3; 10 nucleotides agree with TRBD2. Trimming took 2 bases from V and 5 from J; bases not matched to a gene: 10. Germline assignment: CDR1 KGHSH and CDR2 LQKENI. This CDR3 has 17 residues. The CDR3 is CASSPGKSGGAGDTQYF. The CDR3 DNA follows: TGTGCCAGCTCACCAGGAAAGAGCGGGGGGGCTGGAGATACGCAGTATTTT.

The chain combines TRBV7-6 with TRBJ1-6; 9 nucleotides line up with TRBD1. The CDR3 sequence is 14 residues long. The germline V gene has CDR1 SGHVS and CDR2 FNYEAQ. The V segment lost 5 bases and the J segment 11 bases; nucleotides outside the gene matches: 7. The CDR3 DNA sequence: TGTGCCAGCAGCGCGGACAGGGGTAAGACACCCCTCCACTTT. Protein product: CASSADRGKTPLHF.

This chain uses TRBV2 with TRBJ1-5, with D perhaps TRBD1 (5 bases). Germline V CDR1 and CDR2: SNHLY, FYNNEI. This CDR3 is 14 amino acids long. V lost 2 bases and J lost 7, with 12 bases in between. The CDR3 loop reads CASSERGLSQPQHF. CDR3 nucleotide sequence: TGTGCCAGCAGTGAAAGGGGTTTAAGCCAGCCCCAGCATTTT.

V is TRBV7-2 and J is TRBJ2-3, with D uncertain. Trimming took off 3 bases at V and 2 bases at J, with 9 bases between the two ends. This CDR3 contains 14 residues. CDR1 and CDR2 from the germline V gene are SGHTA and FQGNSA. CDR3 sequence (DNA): TGTGCCAGCAGCTTGCAGATTTCCACAGATACGCAGTATTTT. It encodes CASSLQISTDTQYF.

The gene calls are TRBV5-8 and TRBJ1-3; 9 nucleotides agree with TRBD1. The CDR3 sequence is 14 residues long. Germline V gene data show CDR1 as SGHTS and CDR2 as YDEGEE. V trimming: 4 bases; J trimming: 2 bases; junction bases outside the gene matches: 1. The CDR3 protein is CASSRTGAGNTIYF. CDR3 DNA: TGTGCCAGCAGCAGGACAGGGGCTGGAAACACCATATATTTT.

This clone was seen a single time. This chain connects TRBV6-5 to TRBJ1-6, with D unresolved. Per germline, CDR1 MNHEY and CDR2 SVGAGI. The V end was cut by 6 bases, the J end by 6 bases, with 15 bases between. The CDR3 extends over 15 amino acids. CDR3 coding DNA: TGTGCCAGCAGGGTCAGCCTCAGGTTTAATTCACCCCTCCACTTT. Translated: CASRVSLRFNSPLHF.

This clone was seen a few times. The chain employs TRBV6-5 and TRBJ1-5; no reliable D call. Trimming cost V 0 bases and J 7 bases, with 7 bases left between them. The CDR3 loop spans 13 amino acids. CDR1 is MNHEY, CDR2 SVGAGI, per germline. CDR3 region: CASSYSIGQPQHF. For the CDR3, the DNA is TGTGCCAGCAGTTACTCGATCGGGCAGCCCCAGCATTTT.

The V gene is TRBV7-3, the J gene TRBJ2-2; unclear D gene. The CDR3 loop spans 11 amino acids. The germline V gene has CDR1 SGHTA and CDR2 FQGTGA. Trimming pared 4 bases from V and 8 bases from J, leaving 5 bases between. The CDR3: CASSSRGELFF. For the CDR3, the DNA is TGTGCCAGCAGCTCGAGGGGGGAGCTGTTTTTT.

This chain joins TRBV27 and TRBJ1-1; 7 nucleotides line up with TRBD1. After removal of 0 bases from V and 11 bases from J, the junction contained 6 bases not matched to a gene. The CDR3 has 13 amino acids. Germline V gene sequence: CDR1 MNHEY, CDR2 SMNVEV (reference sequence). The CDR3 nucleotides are TGTGCCAGCAGTTTATCCTCAGGGGGTACGGCTTTCTTT. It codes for CASSLSSGGTAFF.

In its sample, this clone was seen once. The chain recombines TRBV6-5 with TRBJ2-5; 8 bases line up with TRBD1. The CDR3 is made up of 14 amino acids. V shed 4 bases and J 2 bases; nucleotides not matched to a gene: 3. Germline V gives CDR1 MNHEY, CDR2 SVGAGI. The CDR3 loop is CASSSGTGQETQYF. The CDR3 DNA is TGTGCCAGCAGTTCTGGGACAGGACAAGAGACCCAGTACTTC.

The CDR3 DNA follows: TGCGCCAGCAGCTCAGGTATGAATGAGCAGTTCTTC. It encodes CASSSGMNEQFF. V usage is TRBV5-1 and J usage is TRBJ2-1, with D uncertain. Trimming took 3 bases from V and 7 from J, leaving 8 bases between them. Germline CDR1 reads SGHRS; CDR2 reads YFSETQ. This CDR3 region has 12 residues.

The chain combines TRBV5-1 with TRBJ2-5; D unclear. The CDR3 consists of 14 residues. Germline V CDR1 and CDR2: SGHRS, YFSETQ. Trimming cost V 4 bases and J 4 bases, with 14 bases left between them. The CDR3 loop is CASSPRGVGETQYF. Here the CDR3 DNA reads TGCGCCAGCAGCCCTAGAGGTGTGGGAGAGACCCAGTACTTC. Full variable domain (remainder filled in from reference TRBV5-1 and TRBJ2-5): KAGVTQTPRYLIKTRGQQVTLSCSPISGHRSVSWYQQTPGQGLQFLFEYFSETQRNKGNFPGRFSGRQFSNSRSEMNVSTLELGDSALYLCASSPRGVGETQYFGPGTRLLVL.

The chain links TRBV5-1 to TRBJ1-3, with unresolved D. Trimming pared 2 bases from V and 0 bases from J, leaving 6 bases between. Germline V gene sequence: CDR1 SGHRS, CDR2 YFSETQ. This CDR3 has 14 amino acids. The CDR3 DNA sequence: TGCGCCAGCAGCTTAAGTAGCTCTGGAAACACCATATATTTT. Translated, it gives CASSLSSSGNTIYF.